This is a list of T cell receptor beta chains from one sample in a study of blood T cell repertoires in COVID-19. Data came from immunoSEQ multiplex PCR; TCRdb stores just in-frame clones and leaves some out. Of under 300,000 clones detected, around 88% appear once; the ten largest clones hold about 12%. Specimen: peripheral blood. The receptor source for this set is a man at least 80 years old with acute or convalescent COVID-19. Both conserved end residues are part of each CDR3. The D gene is left open where the match is weak. Clone size is given for some rows only: seen once, a few or many times, or a class if the clone is expanded.

-,TRBD2,TRBV4-3,TRBJ2-3,TGCGCCAGCAGCCAAGGCGGCGGGGGAAGCACAGATACGCAGTATTTT,CASSQGGGGSTDTQYF
-,TRBD2,TRBV15,TRBJ2-3,TGTGCCACCAGCAGATCACTGGGACTAGCGGGAGGTGGAAGCACAGATACGCAGTATTTT,CATSRSLGLAGGGSTDTQYF
-,-,TRBV7-3,TRBJ2-1,TGTGCCAGCAGCTTCTCCCCCTACAATGAGCAGTTCTTC,CASSFSPYNEQFF
-,TRBD1,TRBV28,TRBJ2-4,TGTGCCAGCAGTCGGCCTTGGGGACAGGGCAACATTCAGTACTTC,CASSRPWGQGNIQYF
-,-,TRBV7-8,TRBJ2-7,TGTGCCAGCACCCGAGCGGGCAGCCAGCCCTACGAGCAGTACTTC,CASTRAGSQPYEQYF
-,TRBD1,TRBV24-1,TRBJ2-7,TGTGCCACCGGGACAGGCGTCGAGCAGTACTTC,CATGTGVEQYF
-,TRBD1,TRBV6-2/TRBV6-3,TRBJ1-5,TGTGCCAGCAGTTCCTCGACAGGGATTTTTCAGCCCCAGCATTTT,CASSSSTGIFQPQHF
-,TRBD2,TRBV9,TRBJ2-3,TGTGCCAGCAGCGTACGTAGCGGGGGGGCCAGCACAGATACGCAGTATTTT,CASSVRSGGASTDTQYF
-,TRBD1,TRBV28,TRBJ2-7,TGTGCCAGCAGTCCCTTGGGACAGGGTATGGTGGGGCAGTACTTC,CASSPLGQGMVGQYF
-,-,TRBV19,TRBJ2-2,TGTGCCAGTAGTATCCCAGGGCTCAACACCGGGGAGCTGTTTTTT,CASSIPGLNTGELFF
-,TRBD2,TRBV18,TRBJ2-1,TGTGCCAGCTCACGGACTAGCCCGGTTGATGAGCAGTTCTTC,CASSRTSPVDEQFF
-,-,TRBV7-8,TRBJ2-1,TGTGCCAGCAGCCCGCGGACCGGGGGATACAATGAGCAGTTCTTC,CASSPRTGGYNEQFF
-,-,TRBV5-4,TRBJ1-2,TGTGCCAGCAGCCATTGGACATCTGGGCCCTATGGCTACACCTTC,CASSHWTSGPYGYTF
-,-,TRBV5-4,TRBJ2-2,TGTGCCAGCACTGGGGACGGGGGACACACCGGGGAGCTGTTTTTT,CASTGDGGHTGELFF
-,-,TRBV6-5,TRBJ1-6,TGTGCCAGCACCGTTGCCAGTGATTCACCCCTCCACTTT,CASTVASDSPLHF
once,-,TRBV5-1,TRBJ2-7,TGCGCCAGCAGCACGGGGGTCTCCTACGAGCAGTACTTC,CASSTGVSYEQYF
-,-,TRBV6-1,TRBJ2-1,TGTGCCAGCAGTGGGGGGAGCGGGCTAGGGGCCCCTACATACAATGAGCAGTTCTTC,CASSGGSGLGAPTYNEQFF